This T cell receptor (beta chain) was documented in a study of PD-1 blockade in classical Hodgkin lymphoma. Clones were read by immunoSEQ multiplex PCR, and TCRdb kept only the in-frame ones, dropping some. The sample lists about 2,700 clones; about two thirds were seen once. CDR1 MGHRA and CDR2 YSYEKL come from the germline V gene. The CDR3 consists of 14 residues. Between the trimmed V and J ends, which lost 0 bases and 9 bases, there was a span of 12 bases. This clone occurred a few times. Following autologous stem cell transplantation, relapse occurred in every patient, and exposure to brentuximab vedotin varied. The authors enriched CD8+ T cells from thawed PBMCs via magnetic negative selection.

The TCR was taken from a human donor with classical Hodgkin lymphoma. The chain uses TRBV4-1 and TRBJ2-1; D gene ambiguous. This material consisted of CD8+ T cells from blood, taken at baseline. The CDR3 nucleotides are TGCGCCAGCAGCCAAGATGTGGGCCTATCTGAGCAGTTCTTC. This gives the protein CASSQDVGLSEQFF.